The entry below gives a single TCR beta chain sequence along with its context. This CDR3 has 15 amino acids. J was trimmed by 4 bases and V by 1 base; bases with no gene match: 3. Germline CDR1 is SGHDT and CDR2 is YYEEEE. The data originate from a study of blood T cell repertoires in COVID-19. Study background: The analysed material was cDNA or gDNA that came from T cells, B-cell-depleted T cells, or PBMCs.

TCRdb's table, derived via immunoSEQ multiplex PCR, lists solely in-frame clones and lacks some. Among 75,000 to 90,000 clones, approximately 87% were seen once, and the ten largest hold 9.5% to 12%. Sequenced material: peripheral blood. This TCR derives from a human donor in a cohort sampled during active COVID-19. The V and J genes are TRBV5-6 and TRBJ2-5; 11 bases are a match to TRBD2. CDR3 sequence (DNA): TGTGCCAGCAGCTTGATTCTAGCGGGAGGAGAGACCCAGTACTTC. Translation: CASSLILAGGETQYF. The full variable domain, completed using reference TRBV5-6 and TRBJ2-5, is DAGVTQSPTHLIKTRGQQVTLRCSPKSGHDTVSWYQQALGQGPQFIFQYYEEEERQRGNFPDRFSGHQFPNYSSELNVNALLLGDSALYLCASSLILAGGETQYFGPGTRLLVL.